This TCR beta chain originates from a study of radiation and T cells in renal cell carcinoma (dated by TCRdb to 2020 to 2021). As for the study more broadly: A total of 50 to 60 samples underwent TCR beta sequencing, made up of roughly 26 tumors and some 27 peripheral blood samples. Across all 50 or so samples, roughly 3,700,000 unique CDR3 nucleotide sequences encoding around 2.8 million unique CDR3 amino acid sequences were identified. Paper-wide results and their limitations: TCR clonality was higher in irradiated tumors than in controls, as the top 100 clonotypes made up an average of around 50% of the repertoire in irradiated tumors compared with around 40% in nephrectomy-only tumors. With a single-armed trial design, the study had no way to address how radiation dose or scheduling affects the TCR repertoire. Only small tumor regions of 0.75 to 1 g were available, so intratumoral heterogeneity was not captured. A greater number of dominant CDR3 motifs was detected in irradiated tumors than in control tumors, and a larger share of the repertoire was occupied by these motifs in irradiated tumors than in control tumors.

Following the manufacturer's recommendations, the immunoSEQ kit was used to generate TCR beta libraries from genomic DNA. For library preparation, a first multiplex PCR was performed with proprietary primers, followed by a second PCR in which unique barcodes were added, and bead cleanups were performed after each round. A kit-provided positive control reaction and a negative control reaction were included in every sample batch. The final libraries underwent checking on an Agilent 4200 TapeStation D1000 ScreenTape, volumetric pooling, and quantification by qPCR. Sequencing was performed on an Illumina NextSeq500 with a MidOutput 150-cycle cartridge, and 156 Read1 and 15 Index1 cycles were run with kit custom primers. The pooled library was loaded at around 1 pM with an approximately 18% PhiX control spike-in. Under the source paper's analysis protocol: Vendor-processed data were analyzed in R, with a clonotype defined as all T cells sharing the same CDR3 nucleotide sequence. In the clone abundance analyses, frequencies were normalized to the 10,000 most abundant clones in each sample. Before analysis, public T cell clones were removed, and these numbered fewer than six per sample on average. Dominant motif analysis used ImmunoMap with the PAM10 matrix, gap penalty 30 and homology threshold 0.3; motifs with cumulative frequency at least 0.01 counted as dominant. As stored in TCRdb, this immuneACCESS dataset retains in-frame rearrangements with V and J assigned. A fraction of the clones does not appear; measured against another copy, unresolved V genes explain less than half of the discrepancy, and the remainder lacks a known reason. V, J and clone size are those of that table, while D and trimming were read from the DNA. The sample table records 13,000 to 15,000 clones; around 57% of these occur just once. 10% to 15% of the sample comes from the top ten.

Based on the germline V gene (reference sequence), the CDR1 and CDR2 sequences are LNHDA and SQIVND. V sheds 1 base and J sheds 8 bases, leaving 8 bases between their ends. Counted from cysteine to phenylalanine, this CDR3 has 12 amino acids. CDR3 DNA only is kept here, 36 bases in frame from base 1. What the time point label conveys for this sample: tumor resected at nephrectomy. Read against the paper, the sample's treatment or condition label means: treatment-naive control, cytoreductive nephrectomy. The control tumors were taken from treatment-naive renal cell carcinoma patients who had cytoreductive nephrectomy with no earlier radiation. All patients had renal cell carcinoma with clear cell pathology. Control tumors used for TCR sequencing came from several females and ten to eleven males, resected 2011 to 2014, with median age around 57 years (range roughly 40 to 82). The tumors were dissociated mechanically, digested with collagenase/hyaluronidase at 37 degrees C, processed in gentleMACS C tubes, and kept in liquid nitrogen. Genomic DNA for TCR sequencing was prepared using the QIAamp DNA Blood Mini Kit (Qiagen). The analyses included only samples that passed all quality control checks.

Notes on this clone: It lacks a known antigen. No much larger clonotype is one base removed from it; base qualities were not supplied.

The source is a middle-aged man with renal cell carcinoma. Recombination connected TRBV19 to TRBJ1-2, with no confident D gene call. The source was tumor tissue, collected from a patient whose treatment was nephrectomy without radiotherapy. The CDR3 protein: CASSIGTWGYTF. The nucleotide sequence reads TGTGCCAGTAGTATAGGGACCTGGGGCTACACCTTC.